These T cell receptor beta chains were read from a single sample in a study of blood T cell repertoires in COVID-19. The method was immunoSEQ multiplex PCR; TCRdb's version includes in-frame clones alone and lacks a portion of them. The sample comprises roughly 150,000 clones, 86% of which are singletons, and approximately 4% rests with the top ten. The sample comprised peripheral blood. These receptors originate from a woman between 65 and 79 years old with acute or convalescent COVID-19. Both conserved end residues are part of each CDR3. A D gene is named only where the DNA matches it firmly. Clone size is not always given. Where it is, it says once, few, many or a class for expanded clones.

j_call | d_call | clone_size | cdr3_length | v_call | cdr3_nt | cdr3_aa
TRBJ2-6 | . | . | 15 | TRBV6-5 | TGTGCCAGCAGCGCGCTAGCGACCGGGGCCAACGTCCTGACTTTC | CASSALATGANVLTF
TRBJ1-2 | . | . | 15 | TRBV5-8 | TGTGCCAGCAGCCAACGAGCAACGGGGGGATATGGCTACACCTTC | CASSQRATGGYGYTF
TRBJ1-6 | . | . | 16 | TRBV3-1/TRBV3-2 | TGTGCCAGCAGCCAACAACAGGGAATCGGAAATTCACCCCTCCACTTT | CASSQQQGIGNSPLHF
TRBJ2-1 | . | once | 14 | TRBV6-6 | TGTGCCAGCAGTGGGGGCTATCTTTACAATGAGCAGTTCTTC | CASSGGYLYNEQFF
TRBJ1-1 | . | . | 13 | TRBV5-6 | TGTGCCAGCAGCCCGAGGAGTGGCACTGAAGCTTTCTTT | CASSPRSGTEAFF
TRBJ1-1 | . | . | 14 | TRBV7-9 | TGTGCCAGCAGCTTTTCCGGGATGAACACTGAAGCTTTCTTT | CASSFSGMNTEAFF
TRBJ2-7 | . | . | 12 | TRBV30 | TGTGCCTGGAGCCACGACAGGTACGAGCAGTACTTC | CAWSHDRYEQYF
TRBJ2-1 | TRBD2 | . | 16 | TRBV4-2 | TGTGCCAGCAGCCAAGGAGGTAGCGGGGTCTACAATGAGCAGTTCTTC | CASSQGGSGVYNEQFF
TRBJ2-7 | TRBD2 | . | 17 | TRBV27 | TGTGCCAGACCGAGAATAGCGGGAGGGCCGCGACCCTACGAGCAGTACTTC | CARPRIAGGPRPYEQYF
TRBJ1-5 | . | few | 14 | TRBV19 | TGTGCCAGTAGTTTTCGGGATGGCAATCAGCCCCAGCATTTT | CASSFRDGNQPQHF
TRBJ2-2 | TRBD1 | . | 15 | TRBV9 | TGTGCCAGCAGCGTAGAGCAACAGGGGGCCGGGGAGCTGTTTTTT | CASSVEQQGAGELFF
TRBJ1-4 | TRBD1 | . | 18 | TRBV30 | TGTGCCTGGAGTGACGGTATCCCGGGACAGGGACGGGGAGGAAAACTGTTTTTT | CAWSDGIPGQGRGGKLFF
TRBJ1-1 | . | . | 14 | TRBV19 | TGTGCCAGTAGAGTACAGGGACAGAACACTGAAGCTTTCTTT | CASRVQGQNTEAFF